The 24 T cell receptor beta chains presented below share a single source sample, sequenced in a study of T cell repertoires in cytomegalovirus infection. TCRdb re-called the reads with MiXCR, one entry per CDR3 protein. The sample lists roughly 180,000 distinct CDR3 sequences; approximately 30% were seen once. The material sequenced was PBMCs. Receptor source: a human donor in good health (CMV status not recorded). Some clones in this sample may be carry-over from other donors' samples.

The CDR3 DNA reads as TGCAGTGCTAGAGATGAGGAGCGCTGGGAAGGCTACACCTTC. Translated: CSARDEERWEGYTF. The chain combines TRBV20-1 with TRBJ1-2; D is undetermined. V lost 0 bases and J lost 8, with 16 bases in between. This CDR3 has 14 residues. Germline values: CDR1 DFQATT, CDR2 SNEGSKA (reference sequence).

The V and J genes are TRBV15 and TRBJ1-2; D uncertain. Germline V gives CDR1 LNHNV, CDR2 YYDKDF (reference sequence). Trimming stripped 1 base from V and 5 bases from J, with 14 bases between. The CDR3 spans 15 residues. DNA of the CDR3: TGTGCCACCAGCAGAGGCCCAGGTGAAAGATATGGCTACACCTTC. This gives the protein CATSRGPGERYGYTF.

This sequence joins TRBV9 and TRBJ2-7; 7 nucleotides align to TRBD1. This CDR3 comprises 12 residues. Germline V gene sequence: CDR1 SGDLS, CDR2 YYNGEE. V dropped 3 bases and J dropped 6; count of bases not matched to a gene: 3. CDR3 residues: CASSAGQAEQYF. CDR3 nucleotide sequence: TGTGCCAGCAGCGCCGGACAGGCCGAGCAGTACTTC. Full variable domain (outside the CDR3, taken from reference TRBV9 and TRBJ2-7): DSGVTQTPKHLITATGQRVTLRCSPRSGDLSVYWYQQSLDQGLQFLIQYYNGEERAKGNILERFSAQQFPDLHSELNLSSLELGDSALYFCASSAGQAEQYFGPGTRLTVT.

The rearrangement joins TRBV7-8 to TRBJ2-2; D may be TRBD2 (6 bases). This CDR3 has 14 residues. V was cut by 4 bases and J by 5 bases, with 11 bases left in between. CDR1 SGHVS and CDR2 FQNEAQ come from the germline V gene. The CDR3 DNA is TGTGCCAGCAGCTATTTGCGGGGTACCGGGGAGCTGTTTTTT. The encoded protein is CASSYLRGTGELFF.

This clonotype appeared many times. The chain recombines TRBV7-2 with TRBJ2-2; D perhaps matches TRBD2 (5 bases). Germline V gene lookup returns CDR1 SGHTA and CDR2 FQGNSA. The CDR3 runs 15 residues. Trimming left V 2 bases short and J 5 bases short, with 12 bases between. CDR3: CASSLFGPGTGELFF. As DNA, the CDR3 is TGTGCCAGCAGCTTATTCGGTCCGGGGACCGGGGAGCTGTTTTTT.

This chain links TRBV11-1 with TRBJ2-3; 9 nucleotides line up with TRBD2. CDR1 SGHAT and CDR2 FQDESV come from the germline V gene (reference sequence). CDR3 length equals 16 residues. After removal of 4 bases from V and 3 bases from J, the junction contained 8 bases not matched to a gene. In DNA, the CDR3 is TGTGCCAGCAGCTCCCGGAAGCGGGGGGCAACAGATACGCAGTATTTT. Translating it yields CASSSRKRGATDTQYF.

The chain carries TRBV10-1 and TRBJ1-1; the D is unclear. Trimming took 3 bases from V and 3 from J, leaving 14 bases between them. CDR1 is WNHNN and CDR2 is SYGVQD in the germline V gene (reference sequence). The CDR3 is 15 amino acids. CDR3 sequence reads: CASSDRGSGDTEAFF. CDR3 nucleotides: TGCGCCAGCAGTGATCGGGGTTCTGGGGACACTGAAGCTTTCTTT.

The chain couples TRBV20-1 to TRBJ2-5, with TRBD1 matching over 7 bases. Germline CDR1 is DFQATT and CDR2 is SNEGSKA (reference sequence). V was pared by 4 bases and J by 5 bases, with 10 bases of the junction left unmatched. CDR3 length: 14 residues. The CDR3 protein is CSAITLTGHETQYF. In DNA form, the CDR3 reads TGCAGTGCTATTACCTTGACAGGGCATGAGACCCAGTACTTC.

This clonotype has ten or more counts. Here the CDR3 DNA reads TGTGCCAGCAGCCCCAATAGCGGGGGCACAGATACGCAGTATTTT. This sequence encodes CASSPNSGGTDTQYF. This chain connects TRBV12-3 or TRBV12-4 to TRBJ2-3, with 8 bases lining up with TRBD2. The CDR3 spans 15 residues. Losses at the gene ends were 6 bases for V and 1 base for J; bases not matched to a gene: 6.

In its sample, this clonotype was seen a few times. The genes are TRBV12-3 or TRBV12-4 and TRBJ1-1; D unresolved. Trimming left V 6 bases short and J 4 bases short, with 12 bases between. The CDR3 loop spans 13 amino acids. The DNA of the CDR3 is TGTGCCAGCAGCCGCGGCCCGGGCACTGAAGCTTTCTTT. It translates to CASSRGPGTEAFF.

This clonotype was recorded at least ten times. This chain joins TRBV7-2 and TRBJ2-5, with D possibly matching TRBD1 (5 bases). Trimming removed 5 bases at V and 5 bases at J, with 12 bases between. CDR3 length: 13 amino acids. Germline V CDR1 and CDR2: SGHTA, FQGNSA. For the CDR3, the DNA is TGTGCCAGCAGCCCCAGGGTCGCGGAGACCCAGTACTTC. It codes for CASSPRVAETQYF.

The chain recombines TRBV18 with TRBJ1-3; D is unresolved. The CDR3 is 13 residues long. Germline CDR1 KGHSH, CDR2 LQKENI. Trimming took 0 bases from V and 1 from J, leaving 1 base between them. CDR3 in amino acids: CASSPPSGNTIYF. The CDR3 DNA reads as TGTGCCAGCTCACCACCGTCTGGAAACACCATATATTTT.

In this sample, this clonotype turned up a few times. The chain couples TRBV2 to TRBJ2-1; unclear D gene. Trimming pared 5 bases from V and 7 bases from J, leaving 12 bases between. The CDR3 runs 13 residues. Germline lookup yields CDR1 SNHLY and CDR2 FYNNEI. The CDR3 reads CASSPGPWNEQFF. The DNA of the CDR3 is TGTGCCAGCAGTCCCGGACCATGGAATGAGCAGTTCTTC. Complete variable domain (other parts from reference TRBV2 and TRBJ2-1): EPEVTQTPSHQVTQMGQEVILRCVPISNHLYFYWYRQILGQKVEFLVSFYNNEISEKSEIFDDQFSVERPDGSNFTLKIRSTKLEDSAMYFCASSPGPWNEQFFGPGTRLTVL.

There are a few counts of this clonotype. This sequence joins TRBV5-1 and TRBJ1-5; tentative D call: TRBD1 (5 bases). CDR1 and CDR2 from the germline V gene are SGHRS and YFSETQ. The CDR3 has 17 residues. The V and J ends lost 5 bases and 1 base respectively, with 19 bases between them. The CDR3 loop is CASRLGGGQGSNQPQHF. The CDR3 DNA sequence: TGCGCCAGCAGACTCGGGGGAGGGCAAGGAAGCAATCAGCCCCAGCATTTT.

CDR3: CASSQDSGAASYNEQFF. DNA of the CDR3: TGCGCCAGCAGCCAAGATTCGGGGGCTGCTTCCTACAATGAGCAGTTCTTC. This chain connects TRBV4-3 to TRBJ2-1; D tentatively reads TRBD1 or TRBD2 (6 bases each). Trimming removed 0 bases from V and 1 base from J, with 13 bases in between. The CDR3 is 17 amino acids. The germline V gene encodes CDR1 LGHNA and CDR2 YSLEER.

This clonotype was seen repeatedly, ten times or more. V is TRBV19 and J is TRBJ2-2; no firm D call. Trimming pared 3 bases from V and 7 bases from J, leaving 9 bases between. CDR1 and CDR2 from the germline V gene are LNHDA and SQIVND (reference sequence). This CDR3 spans 13 amino acids. The CDR3 DNA follows: TGTGCCAGTAGTATTATCCAGCTCGGGGAGCTGTTTTTT. It is translated as CASSIIQLGELFF.

This clonotype was counted many times. V gene TRBV7-8 combines with J gene TRBJ2-3; 8 bases are a match to TRBD2. With 7 bases clipped from V and 0 bases from J, the junction kept 9 bases outside the gene matches. The CDR3 covers 16 residues. Looked up from germline, CDR1 is SGHVS and CDR2 is FQNEAQ. The CDR3 here is CASKGAGVTSTDTQYF. As DNA, the CDR3 is TGTGCCAGCAAAGGAGCGGGGGTTACTAGCACAGATACGCAGTATTTT.

This clonotype has ten or more counts. The gene calls are TRBV12-5 and TRBJ2-7; D unclear. The germline CDR1 and CDR2 sequences are LGHNT and FRNRAP. V was pared by 1 base and J by 3 bases, with 7 bases between. The CDR3 covers 13 residues. The CDR3 reads CASGLGQDYEQYF. CDR3 in DNA: TGTGCTAGTGGTTTGGGGCAGGACTACGAGCAGTACTTC.

This clonotype was counted ten times or more. The chain couples TRBV7-2 to TRBJ1-2, with a tentative D call TRBD1 (6 bases). This CDR3 contains 15 residues. The germline gives CDR1 SGHTA, CDR2 FQGNSA. V lost 1 base, J lost 5 bases, and 14 bases lay in between. The CDR3 loop reads CASSLEAGADYGYTF. The CDR3 coding sequence is TGTGCCAGCAGCTTAGAGGCGGGGGCCGATTATGGCTACACCTTC.

The sample holds a few counts of this clonotype. The chain is built from TRBV15 and TRBJ1-1; no clear D gene. The germline gives CDR1 LNHNV, CDR2 YYDKDF (reference sequence). V was clipped by 0 bases and J by 3 bases, with 5 bases between them. The CDR3 runs to 13 residues. CDR3 loop: CATSRERYTEAFF. In DNA form, the CDR3 reads TGTGCCACCAGCAGAGAACGGTACACTGAAGCTTTCTTT.

This clonotype showed up many times. The CDR3 is CASSLGVGSNQPQHF. CDR3 in DNA: TGTGCCAGCAGCTTAGGGGTCGGGAGCAATCAGCCCCAGCATTTT. V and J are TRBV7-8 and TRBJ1-5; D is uncertain. The CDR3 totals 15 residues. The germline gives CDR1 SGHVS, CDR2 FQNEAQ. The V end was cut by 1 base, the J end by 1 base, with 8 bases between.

The rearrangement uses TRBV6-1 and TRBJ1-5; no clear D. Trimming cost V 5 bases and J 4 bases, with 15 bases left between them. Germline CDR1 reads MNHNS; CDR2 reads SASEGT. The CDR3 contains 15 residues. As DNA, the CDR3 is TGTGCCAGCAGTCCCTCACTAACCGATAATCAGCCCCAGCATTTT. This gives the protein CASSPSLTDNQPQHF.

The gene calls are TRBV19 and TRBJ1-5; a weak D match, TRBD1 (6 bases). Germline-derived CDR1 and CDR2 are LNHDA and SQIVND (reference sequence). CDR3 length: 15 residues. Trimming shortened V by 7 bases and J by 0 bases, and 13 bases separated the two germline ends. CDR3: CASTPTGYSNQPQHF. The CDR3 DNA is TGTGCCAGTACCCCGACAGGCTATAGCAATCAGCCCCAGCATTTT.

This clonotype was observed a handful of times. The chain recombines TRBV7-9 with TRBJ1-2; D is perhaps TRBD1 (6 bases). CDR1 SEHNR and CDR2 FQNEAQ come from the germline V gene (reference sequence). Trimming stripped 3 bases from V and 8 bases from J, with 10 bases between. The CDR3 covers 12 residues. The CDR3 spells CASSLSGGGYTF. The DNA of the CDR3 is TGTGCCAGCAGCTTGTCCGGGGGCGGCTACACCTTC.